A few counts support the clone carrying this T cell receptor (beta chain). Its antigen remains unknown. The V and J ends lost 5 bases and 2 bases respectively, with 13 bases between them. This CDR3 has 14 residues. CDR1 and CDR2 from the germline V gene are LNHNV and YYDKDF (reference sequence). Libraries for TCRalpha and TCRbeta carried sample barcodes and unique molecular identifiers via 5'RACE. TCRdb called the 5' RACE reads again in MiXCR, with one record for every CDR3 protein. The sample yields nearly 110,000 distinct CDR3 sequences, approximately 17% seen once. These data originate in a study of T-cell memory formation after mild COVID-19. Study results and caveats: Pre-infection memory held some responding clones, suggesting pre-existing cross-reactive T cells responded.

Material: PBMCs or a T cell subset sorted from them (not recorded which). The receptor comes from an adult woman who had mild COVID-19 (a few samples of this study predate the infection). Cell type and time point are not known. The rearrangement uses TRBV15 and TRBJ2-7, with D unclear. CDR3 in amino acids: CATSRRDGTYEQYF. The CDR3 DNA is TGTGCCACCAGCCGCCGAGACGGTACCTACGAGCAGTACTTC.